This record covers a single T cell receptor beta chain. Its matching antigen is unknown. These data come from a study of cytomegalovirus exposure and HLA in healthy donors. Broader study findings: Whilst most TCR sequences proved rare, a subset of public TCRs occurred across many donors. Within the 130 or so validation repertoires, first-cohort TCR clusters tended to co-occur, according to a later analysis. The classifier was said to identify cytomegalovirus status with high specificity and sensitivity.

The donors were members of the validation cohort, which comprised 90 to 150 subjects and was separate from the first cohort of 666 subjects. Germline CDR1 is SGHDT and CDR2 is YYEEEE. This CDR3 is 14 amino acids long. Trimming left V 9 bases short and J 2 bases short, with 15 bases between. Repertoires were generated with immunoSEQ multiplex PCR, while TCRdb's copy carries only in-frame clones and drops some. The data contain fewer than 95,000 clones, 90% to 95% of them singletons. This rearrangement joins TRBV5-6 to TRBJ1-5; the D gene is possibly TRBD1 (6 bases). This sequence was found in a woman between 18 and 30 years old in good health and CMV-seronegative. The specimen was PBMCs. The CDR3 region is CATKIRGGNQPQHF. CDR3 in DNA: TGTGCCACTAAGATCAGGGGTGGCAATCAGCCCCAGCATTTT.